This TCR beta chain comes out of a study of blood T cell repertoires in COVID-19. Across the whole study: T cells, B-cell-depleted T cells, or PBMCs supplied cDNA or gDNA.

Assay used: immunoSEQ multiplex PCR; TCRdb lists only in-frame clones, some missing. The top ten hold 3.9% of the sample, which has approximately 300,000 clones, approximately 91% seen once. Germline trimming cut 3 bases from V and 5 bases from J; bases unmatched to any gene: 7. Germline V gene sequence: CDR1 KGHDR, CDR2 SFDVKD. This CDR3 spans 15 amino acids. Those enrolled, adults aged about 18 to 89 years, came from about two dozen US areas. A PCR-confirmed or clinician-diagnosed COVID-19 case had contacted exposed participants within 2 weeks of entry. This clonotype was obtained from a woman aged 30 to 39 who had been exposed to COVID-19. This chain links TRBV24-1 with TRBJ2-5; 8 bases match TRBD2. Sequencing was performed on PBMCs or T cells enriched from blood (not recorded which). The CDR3 region is CATSDPGLARETQYF. The CDR3 DNA sequence: TGTGCCACCAGTGATCCCGGACTAGCTCGGGAGACCCAGTACTTC.